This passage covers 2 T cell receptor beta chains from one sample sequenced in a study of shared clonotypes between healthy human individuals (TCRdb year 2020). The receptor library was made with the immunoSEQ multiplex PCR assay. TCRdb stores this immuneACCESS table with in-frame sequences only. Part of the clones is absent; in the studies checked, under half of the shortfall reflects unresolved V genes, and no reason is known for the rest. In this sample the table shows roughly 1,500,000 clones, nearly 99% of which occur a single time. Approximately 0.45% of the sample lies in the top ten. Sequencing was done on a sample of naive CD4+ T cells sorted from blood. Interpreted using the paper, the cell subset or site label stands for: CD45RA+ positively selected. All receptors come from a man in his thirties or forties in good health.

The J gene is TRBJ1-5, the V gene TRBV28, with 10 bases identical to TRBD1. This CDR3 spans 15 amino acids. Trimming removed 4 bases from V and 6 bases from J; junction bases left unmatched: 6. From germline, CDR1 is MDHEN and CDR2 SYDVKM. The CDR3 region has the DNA TGTGCCAGCAGTTCGACAGGGGGCTGGGGTCAGCCCCAGCATTTT. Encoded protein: CASSSTGGWGQPQHF. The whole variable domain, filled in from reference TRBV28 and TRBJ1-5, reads DVKVTQSSRYLVKRTGEKVFLECVQDMDHENMFWYRQDPGLGLRLIYFSYDVKMKEKGDIPEGYSVSREKKERFSLILESASTNQTSMYLCASSSTGGWGQPQHFGDGTRLSIL.

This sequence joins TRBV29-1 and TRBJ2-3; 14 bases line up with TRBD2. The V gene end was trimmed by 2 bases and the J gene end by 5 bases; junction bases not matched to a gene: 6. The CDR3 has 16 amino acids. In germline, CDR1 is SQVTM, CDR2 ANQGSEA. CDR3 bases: TGCAGCGTTGAAAAGACTAGCGGGAGGGCCCAAGATACGCAGTATTTT. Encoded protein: CSVEKTSGRAQDTQYF.